This T cell receptor beta chain originates from a study of cytomegalovirus exposure and HLA in healthy donors. General study points: Researchers reported in a later analysis that common viral pathogens appeared linked to several top clusters.

With regard to this clone: Its antigen is still unknown.

60 Vbeta and 13 Jbeta primers were used in PCR. The repertoire was sequenced with immunoSEQ multiplex PCR; TCRdb's copy has only in-frame clones and lacks some. In the table there are about 120,000 clones, around 74% of which are singletons. The germline V gene has CDR1 SGHRS and CDR2 YFSETQ. V dropped 2 bases and J dropped 2 bases, with 10 bases sitting between them. This CDR3 has 14 amino acids. Sequenced material: PBMCs. This sequence originates from a woman in her late teens or twenties in good health and CMV-seronegative. This sequence joins TRBV5-1 and TRBJ2-5; the D is unclear. CDR3 bases: TGCGCCAGCAGCTTCGCGTCAGGACAAGAGACCCAGTACTTC. Protein: CASSFASGQETQYF.